Ten or more counts support the clone carrying this T cell receptor (beta chain). This entry comes from a study of CD8 T cells in ankylosing spondylitis. From the 5' RACE reads, TCRdb called clonotypes with MiXCR, one entry per CDR3 protein. The sample carries around 210,000 distinct CDR3 sequences, roughly 8% recorded once. The CDR3 runs to 13 residues. CDR1 is SGHTA and CDR2 is FQGNSA in the germline V gene. The V end lost 3 bases, the J end lost 5 bases, and 10 bases lay between the germline ends. The chain combines TRBV7-2 with TRBJ2-5, with D uncertain. This TCR was recovered from a female donor with ankylosing spondylitis or in good health (not recorded which). Sequencing used blood, either unsorted or a sorted T cell fraction (not recorded which). The CDR3 loop is CASSLTRVETQYF. CDR3 bases: TGTGCCAGCAGCTTGACCCGAGTTGAGACCCAGTACTTC.